The sequence of this T cell receptor beta chain was determined in a study of control samples from healthy donors and cancer patients. Profiling relied on immunoSEQ multiplex PCR, and the TCRdb table lists in-frame clones only, not all of them. Of around 100,000 clones in the sample, 92% were seen once. The CDR3 is made up of 14 amino acids. Germline V lookup: CDR1 MNHEY, CDR2 SVGAGI. V lost 10 bases and J lost 3; bases outside the gene matches: 8. The chain links TRBV6-5 to TRBJ2-1, with 8 nucleotides matching TRBD1. Source material: blood. This sequence was found in a human donor in good health. The donor label of this sample is uncertain. The CDR3 DNA is TGTGCCACCGGTGCCACAGGGGGCTACAATGAGCAGTTCTTC. Amino acid sequence: CATGATGGYNEQFF.